The 27 T cell receptor beta chains below all came from one sample that was sequenced in a study of T cell repertoires in cytomegalovirus infection. One entry per CDR3 protein, called by TCRdb with MiXCR from the reads. Among around 530,000 distinct CDR3 sequences listed, around 27% were seen once. Sequencing was performed on PBMCs. These TCRs come from a human donor in good health (CMV status not recorded). Some clones in this sample may be carry-over from other donors' samples.

The rearrangement links TRBV10-3 to TRBJ2-7, with 10 bases identical to TRBD1. The junction had 5 bases not matched to a gene; V was cut back by 4 bases and J by 2 bases. The CDR3 totals 15 residues. The germline CDR1 and CDR2 sequences are ENHRY and SYGVKD. In nucleotides, the CDR3 is TGTGCCATCAGTGGGGCAGGGACAGGGGCCTACGAGCAGTACTTC. Protein: CAISGAGTGAYEQYF.

V usage is TRBV12-3 or TRBV12-4 and J usage is TRBJ2-1; D perhaps matches TRBD2 (5 bases). The CDR3 is made up of 13 amino acids. V lost 3 bases and J lost 10, with 13 bases in between. In nucleotides, the CDR3 is TGTGCCAGCAGTTTCGGAGAGAGCGGAGAGCAGTTCTTC. Its translation: CASSFGESGEQFF.

This clonotype was counted many times. The chain employs TRBV12-3 or TRBV12-4 and TRBJ1-1, with 8 nucleotides matching TRBD1. The V gene end was trimmed by 6 bases and the J gene end by 5 bases; junction bases not matched to a gene: 5. The CDR3 runs 13 residues. For the CDR3, the DNA is TGTGCCAGCAGCTTGACAGGGGAAACTGAAGCTTTCTTT. Translated: CASSLTGETEAFF.

The chain uses TRBV29-1 and TRBJ2-1; 11 bases agree with TRBD2. Germline V gene sequence: CDR1 SQVTM, CDR2 ANQGSEA. V was clipped by 6 bases and J by 1 base; unmatched bases: 11. This CDR3 is 17 amino acids long. The CDR3: CSVPGTSGLGSYNEQFF. Here the CDR3 DNA reads TGCAGCGTCCCCGGGACTAGCGGATTAGGGTCCTACAATGAGCAGTTCTTC.

This clonotype was detected a few times. The rearrangement uses TRBV2 and TRBJ1-1; 7 nucleotides match TRBD1. V lost 5 bases, J lost 5 bases, and 14 bases stayed unmatched. CDR1 and CDR2 from the germline V gene are SNHLY and FYNNEI. This CDR3 has 16 residues. CDR3 loop: CASSLQGWDSGTEAFF. The CDR3 region has the DNA TGTGCCAGCAGTCTTCAGGGGTGGGACAGCGGGACTGAAGCTTTCTTT.

The gene calls are TRBV27 and TRBJ2-3, with D maybe TRBD2 (5 bases). This CDR3 region has 14 residues. Trimming stripped 2 bases from V and 7 bases from J, with 13 bases between. Germline V gene data show CDR1 as MNHEY and CDR2 as SMNVEV (reference sequence). The CDR3 reads CASSLEGIRNTQYF. The CDR3 DNA follows: TGTGCCAGCAGTTTAGAGGGAATTCGTAATACGCAGTATTTT.

The V gene is TRBV5-1, the J gene TRBJ2-3; D may be TRBD1 (5 bases). V lost 4 bases and J 2 bases, leaving 11 bases between the germline ends. The CDR3 totals 14 residues. Germline V gene data show CDR1 as SGHRS and CDR2 as YFSETQ. CDR3 sequence (DNA): TGCGCCAGCAGCCCCGACAGTCCCACAGATACGCAGTATTTT. As protein: CASSPDSPTDTQYF.

The genes are TRBV12-3 or TRBV12-4 and TRBJ1-5, with D tentatively TRBD1 (5 bases). Trimming stripped 3 bases from V and 10 bases from J, with 28 bases between. The length of the CDR3 is 18 residues. CDR3 DNA sequence: TGTGCCAGCAGTTTTATCCGGGGGACTGCGGACGGCGCTCCCCCCCAGCATTTT. Protein sequence: CASSFIRGTADGAPPQHF.

Many counts were recorded for this clonotype. The V call is TRBV6-5, the J call TRBJ2-7, with D possibly TRBD2 on 5 matching bases. The germline CDR1 and CDR2 sequences are MNHEY and SVGAGI. Between the trimmed V and J ends, which lost 0 bases and 3 bases, there was a span of 15 bases. This CDR3 spans 16 amino acids. The DNA of the CDR3 is TGTGCCAGCAGTTACTCCCGACCCGTACTAGGCTACGAGCAGTACGTC. Translating it yields CASSYSRPVLGYEQYV.

This clonotype has at least ten counts. The chain recombines TRBV7-3 with TRBJ1-2; 9 bases fit TRBD1. With V trimmed by 5 bases and J by 7 bases, 5 bases remained unmatched. The CDR3 spans 13 residues. Germline loops: CDR1 SGHTA, CDR2 FQGTGA. CDR3 sequence reads: CASSLGTGLGYTF. The DNA of the CDR3 is TGTGCCAGCAGCCTCGGGACAGGGCTTGGCTACACCTTC.

This rearrangement joins TRBV7-6 to TRBJ2-1; 11 bases agree with TRBD2. This CDR3 spans 15 amino acids. The germline CDR1 and CDR2 sequences are SGHVS and FNYEAQ. Losses at the gene ends were 1 base for V and 7 bases for J; bases not matched to a gene: 3. The CDR3 sequence: CASSLVAGGGNEQFF. CDR3 DNA: TGTGCCAGCAGCTTAGTAGCGGGAGGGGGGAATGAGCAGTTCTTC.

There are a few counts of this clonotype. V gene TRBV4-3 combines with J gene TRBJ2-1; D is unresolved. The CDR3 contains 15 residues. Trimming pared 0 bases from V and 0 bases from J, leaving 6 bases between. Germline CDR1 and CDR2: LGHNA and YSLEER. In DNA form, the CDR3 reads TGCGCCAGCAGCCAAGATATCCTCTCCTACAATGAGCAGTTCTTC. It specifies CASSQDILSYNEQFF.

Many counts were recorded for this clonotype. The CDR3 spells CASSEVRGNEQFF. The CDR3 bases are TGTGCCAGCAGTGAAGTGCGGGGGAATGAGCAGTTCTTC. The V call is TRBV6-1, the J call TRBJ2-1; TRBD2 matches 7 bases. This CDR3 comprises 13 residues. V shed 1 base and J 7 bases; nucleotides not matched to a gene: 1. The germline gives CDR1 MNHNS, CDR2 SASEGT.

This clonotype was seen a few times. The chain couples TRBV30 to TRBJ2-6; perhaps TRBD2 as D (6 bases). The CDR3 consists of 15 residues. Trimming took off 0 bases at V and 1 base at J, with 7 bases between the two ends. CDR1 and CDR2 from the germline V gene are GTSNPN and SVGIG (reference sequence). This CDR3 reads CAWSVGGSGANVLTF. The CDR3, as DNA: TGTGCCTGGAGTGTAGGAGGGTCTGGGGCCAACGTCCTGACTTTC.

The sample holds many counts of this clonotype. The CDR3 reads CASSFRTDIYSPLHF. CDR3 sequence (DNA): TGTGCCAGCAGCTTCAGGACAGATATCTACTCACCCCTCCACTTT. The chain carries TRBV7-8 and TRBJ1-6; possible D gene TRBD1, 6 bases. Germline V gives CDR1 SGHVS, CDR2 FQNEAQ. Trimming shortened V by 3 bases and J by 10 bases, and 16 bases separated the two germline ends. CDR3 size: 15 residues.

In its sample, this clonotype was seen a few times. The V call is TRBV28, the J call TRBJ1-1; no clear D. This CDR3 has 17 residues. The ends were cut back, 6 bases at V and 0 bases at J, with 20 bases in the middle. Per the germline V gene, CDR1 is MDHEN and CDR2 is SYDVKM. The CDR3 nucleotides are TGTGCCAGCAGCCTGACCCTTAAGCATTTCATGAACACTGAAGCTTTCTTT. This codes for CASSLTLKHFMNTEAFF.

The chain employs TRBV5-1 and TRBJ1-2, with 7 bases aligning to TRBD1. Germline CDR1 is SGHRS and CDR2 is YFSETQ. The J segment lost 1 base and the V segment lost 4 bases, leaving 7 bases of the junction unmatched. The CDR3 covers 15 residues. As DNA, the CDR3 is TGCGCCAGCAGCCCTGGGGACAGAAATAACTATGGCTACACCTTC. This gives the protein CASSPGDRNNYGYTF.

This clonotype was recorded at least ten times. This chain uses TRBV7-2 with TRBJ2-7; D is possibly TRBD2 (6 bases). The V and J ends lost 5 bases and 2 bases respectively, with 13 bases between them. Germline-derived CDR1 and CDR2 are SGHTA and FQGNSA. The CDR3 runs to 14 residues. CDR3 sequence reads: CASSPQRAAYEQYF. The CDR3 region has the DNA TGTGCCAGCAGCCCCCAGCGGGCGGCCTACGAGCAGTACTTC.

This sequence joins TRBV15 and TRBJ2-1; 12 positions agree with TRBD2. The V gene's germline CDR1 is LNHNV and CDR2 YYDKDF (reference sequence). The CDR3 covers 19 residues. Trimming cost V 0 bases and J 1 base; bases outside gene matches: 7. The DNA for the CDR3 is TGTGCCACCAGCAGAGATCTGCCACTAGCGGGAGGTTCCTACAATGAGCAGTTCTTC. It is translated as CATSRDLPLAGGSYNEQFF.

The V call is TRBV12-3 or TRBV12-4, the J call TRBJ2-1; D remains ambiguous. This CDR3 comprises 15 residues. Trimming stripped 5 bases from V and 3 bases from J, with 14 bases between. Here the CDR3 DNA reads TGTGCCAGCAGTCCCGGACGGGCCCTCTACAATGAGCAGTTCTTC. It specifies CASSPGRALYNEQFF.

This clonotype appeared a few times. This sequence joins TRBV7-9 and TRBJ2-7, with D possibly called TRBD1 or TRBD2 (5 bases each). The CDR3 length is 15 residues. Germline CDR1 reads SEHNR; CDR2 reads FQNEAQ (reference sequence). V was clipped by 1 base and J by 5 bases, with 15 bases between them. This chain's CDR3 is CASSLEGVRGHEQYV. CDR3 sequence (DNA): TGTGCCAGCAGCTTAGAAGGGGTCCGGGGCCACGAGCAGTACGTC.

The gene calls are TRBV29-1 and TRBJ1-4; no clear D. CDR3 length: 13 amino acids. V lost 5 bases, J lost 4 bases, and 11 bases lay in between. CDR1 SQVTM and CDR2 ANQGSEA come from the germline V gene. For the CDR3, the DNA is TGCAGCGTTAGGCGCACAATTAATGAAAAACTGTTTTTT. Translation: CSVRRTINEKLFF.

Only a few counts were recorded for this clonotype. The gene calls are TRBV11-3 and TRBJ2-3; D unclear. Germline V CDR1 and CDR2: SGHNT, YENEEA. This CDR3 has 14 residues. Trimming removed 1 base from V and 6 bases from J, with 11 bases in between. The CDR3 sequence is CASSLGLERDTQYF. CDR3 coding DNA: TGTGCCAGCAGCTTAGGGCTGGAGAGGGATACGCAGTATTTT. The complete variable domain, with remaining parts taken from reference TRBV11-3 and TRBJ2-3, reads EAGVVQSPRYKIIEKKQPVAFWCNPISGHNTLYWYLQNLGQGPELLIRYENEEAVDDSQLPKDRFSAERLKGVDSTLKIQPAELGDSAVYLCASSLGLERDTQYFGPGTRLTVL.

The V and J genes are TRBV12-5 and TRBJ2-1; a possible D gene is TRBD2 (6 bases). The germline gives CDR1 LGHNT, CDR2 FRNRAP. This CDR3 is built from 14 residues. The V gene lost 1 base and the J gene lost 5 bases, with 9 bases spanning the gap. The DNA of the CDR3 is TGTGCTAGTGGTTTGGGACTAGGCCACAATGAGCAGTTCTTC. It yields the protein CASGLGLGHNEQFF. The entire variable domain, with the rest obtained from reference TRBV12-5 and TRBJ2-1, is as follows: DARVTQTPRHKVTEMGQEVTMRCQPILGHNTVFWYRQTMMQGLELLAYFRNRAPLDDSGMPKDRFSAEMPDATLATLKIQPSEPRDSAVYFCASGLGLGHNEQFFGPGTRLTVL.

The CDR3 nucleotides are TGTGCCAGCAGCCCTCCGCGGGCCGGGGAGCAGTTCTTC. It is translated as CASSPPRAGEQFF. The chain couples TRBV7-9 to TRBJ2-1; perhaps TRBD2 as D (5 bases). The CDR3 covers 13 residues. The V gene lost 5 bases and the J gene lost 10 bases, with 15 bases spanning the gap. Per germline, CDR1 SEHNR and CDR2 FQNEAQ (reference sequence).

This rearrangement joins TRBV2 to TRBJ2-5, with a possible D match to TRBD1 (5 bases). This CDR3 comprises 14 residues. Trimming stripped 0 bases from V and 6 bases from J, with 11 bases between. Germline-derived CDR1 and CDR2 are SNHLY and FYNNEI. CDR3: CASSEAGREQTQYF. The DNA for the CDR3 is TGTGCCAGCAGTGAAGCTGGCAGGGAACAGACCCAGTACTTC.

The chain employs TRBV6-5 and TRBJ2-1; TRBD1 matches at 10 bases. V was clipped by 5 bases and J by 4 bases; unmatched bases: 8. CDR1 MNHEY and CDR2 SVGAGI come from the germline V gene. This CDR3 region has 16 residues. DNA for the CDR3: TGTGCCAGCAGTAGAGAGGGGACAGGGGCATACAATGAGCAGTTCTTC. Protein: CASSREGTGAYNEQFF.